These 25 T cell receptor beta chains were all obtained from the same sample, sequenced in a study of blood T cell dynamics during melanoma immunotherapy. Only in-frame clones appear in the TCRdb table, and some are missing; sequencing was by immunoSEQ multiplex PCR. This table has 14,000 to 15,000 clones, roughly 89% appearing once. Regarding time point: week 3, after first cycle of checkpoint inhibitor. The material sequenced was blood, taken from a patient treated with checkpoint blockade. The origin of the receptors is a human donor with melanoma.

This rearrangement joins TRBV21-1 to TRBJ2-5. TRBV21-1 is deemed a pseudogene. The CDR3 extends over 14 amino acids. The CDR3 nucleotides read TGTGCCAGCAATCCCGGGTTGACACAAGAGACCCAGTACTTC. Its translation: CASNPGLTQETQYF.

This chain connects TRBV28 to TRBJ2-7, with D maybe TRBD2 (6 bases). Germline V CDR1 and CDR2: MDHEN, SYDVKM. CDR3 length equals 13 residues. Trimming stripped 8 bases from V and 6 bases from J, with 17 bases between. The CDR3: CASRKTARGEQYF. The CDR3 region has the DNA TGTGCCAGCCGAAAAACCGCGCGGGGCGAGCAGTACTTC. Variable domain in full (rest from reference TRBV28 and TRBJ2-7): DVKVTQSSRYLVKRTGEKVFLECVQDMDHENMFWYRQDPGLGLRLIYFSYDVKMKEKGDIPEGYSVSREKKERFSLILESASTNQTSMYLCASRKTARGEQYFGPGTRLTVT.

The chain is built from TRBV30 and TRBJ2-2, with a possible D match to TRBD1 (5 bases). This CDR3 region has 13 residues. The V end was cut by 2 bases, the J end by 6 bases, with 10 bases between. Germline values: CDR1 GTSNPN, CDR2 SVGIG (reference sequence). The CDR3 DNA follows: TGTGCCTGGAGTAAGGGGCCCGCCGGGGAGCTGTTTTTT. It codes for CAWSKGPAGELFF.

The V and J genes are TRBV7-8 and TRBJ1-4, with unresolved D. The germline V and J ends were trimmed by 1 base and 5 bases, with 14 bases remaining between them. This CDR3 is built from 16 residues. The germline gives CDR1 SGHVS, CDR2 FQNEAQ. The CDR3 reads CASSLEWFRPNEKLFF. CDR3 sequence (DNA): TGTGCCAGCAGCTTAGAATGGTTCAGACCGAATGAAAAACTGTTTTTT.

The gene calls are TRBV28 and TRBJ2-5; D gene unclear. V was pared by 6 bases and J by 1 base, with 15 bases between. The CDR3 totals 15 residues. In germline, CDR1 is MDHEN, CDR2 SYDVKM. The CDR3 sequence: CASSTQHDPQETQYF. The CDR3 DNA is TGTGCCAGCAGCACCCAACATGATCCCCAAGAGACCCAGTACTTC.

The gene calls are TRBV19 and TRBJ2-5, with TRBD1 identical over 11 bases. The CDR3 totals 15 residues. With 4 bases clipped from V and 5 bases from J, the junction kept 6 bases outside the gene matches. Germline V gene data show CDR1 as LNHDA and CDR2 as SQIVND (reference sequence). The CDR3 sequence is CASSTDRGHGETQYF. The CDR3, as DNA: TGTGCCAGTAGTACGGACAGGGGGCATGGGGAGACCCAGTACTTC.

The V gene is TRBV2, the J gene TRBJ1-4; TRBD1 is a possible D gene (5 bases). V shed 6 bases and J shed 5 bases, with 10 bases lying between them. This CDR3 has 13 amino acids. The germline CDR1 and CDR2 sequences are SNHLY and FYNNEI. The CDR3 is CASRGDLNEKLFF. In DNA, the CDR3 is TGTGCCAGCAGAGGGGACTTAAATGAAAAACTGTTTTTT.

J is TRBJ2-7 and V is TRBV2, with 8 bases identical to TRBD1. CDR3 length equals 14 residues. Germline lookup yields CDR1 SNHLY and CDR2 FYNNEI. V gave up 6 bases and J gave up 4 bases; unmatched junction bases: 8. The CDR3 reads CASSPQGVVYEQYF. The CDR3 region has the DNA TGTGCCAGCAGCCCACAGGGGGTTGTTTACGAGCAGTACTTC.

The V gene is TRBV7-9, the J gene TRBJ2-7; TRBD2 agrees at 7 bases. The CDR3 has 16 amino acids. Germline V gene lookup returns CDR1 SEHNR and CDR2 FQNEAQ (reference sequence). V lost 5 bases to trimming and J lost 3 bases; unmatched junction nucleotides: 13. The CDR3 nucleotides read TGTGCCAGCAGCCGAGCCGGTGTCTCTAGCGGCTACGAGCAGTACTTC. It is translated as CASSRAGVSSGYEQYF.

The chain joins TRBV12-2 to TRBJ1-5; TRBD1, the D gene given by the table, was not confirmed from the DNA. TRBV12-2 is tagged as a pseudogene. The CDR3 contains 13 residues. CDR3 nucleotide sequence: TGTGCAAGTCGCGGACAGAAGAATCAGCCCCAGCATTTT. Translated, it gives CASRGQKNQPQHF.

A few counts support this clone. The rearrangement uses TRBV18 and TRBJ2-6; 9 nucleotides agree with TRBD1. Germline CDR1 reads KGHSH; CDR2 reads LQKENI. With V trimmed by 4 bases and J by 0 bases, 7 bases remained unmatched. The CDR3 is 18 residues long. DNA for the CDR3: TGTGCCAGCTCACTCCCCGGGACAGGGCACTCTGGGGCCAACGTCCTGACTTTC. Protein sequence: CASSLPGTGHSGANVLTF. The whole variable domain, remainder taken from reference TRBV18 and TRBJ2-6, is NAGVMQNPRHLVRRRGQEARLRCSPMKGHSHVYWYRQLPEEGLKFMVYLQKENIIDESGMPKERFSAEFPKEGPSILRIQQVVRGDSAAYFCASSLPGTGHSGANVLTFGAGSRLTVL.

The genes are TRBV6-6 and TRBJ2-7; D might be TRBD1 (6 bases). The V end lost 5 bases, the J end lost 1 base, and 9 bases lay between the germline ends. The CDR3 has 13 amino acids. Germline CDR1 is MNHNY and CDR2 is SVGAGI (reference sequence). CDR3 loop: CASSRDISYEQYF. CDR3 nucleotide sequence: TGTGCCAGCAGTAGGGACATATCCTACGAGCAGTACTTC.

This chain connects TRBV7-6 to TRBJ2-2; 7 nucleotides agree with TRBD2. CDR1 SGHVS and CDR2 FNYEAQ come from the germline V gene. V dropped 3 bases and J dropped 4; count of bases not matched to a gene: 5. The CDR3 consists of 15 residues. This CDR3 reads CASSFAGEGTGELFF. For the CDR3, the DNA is TGTGCCAGCAGCTTTGCGGGAGAGGGCACCGGGGAGCTGTTTTTT.

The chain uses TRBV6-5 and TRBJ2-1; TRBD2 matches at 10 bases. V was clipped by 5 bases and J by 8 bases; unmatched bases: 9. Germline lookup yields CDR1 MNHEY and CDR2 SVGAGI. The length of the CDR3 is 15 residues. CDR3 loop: CASSPRIAGGDEQFF. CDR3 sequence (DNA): TGTGCCAGCAGTCCGAGAATAGCGGGAGGAGATGAGCAGTTCTTC.

The CDR3 DNA is TGCGCCAGCAGCCAAAACGCGGGGTACGGGGAGCTGTTTTTT. This encodes CASSQNAGYGELFF. This chain connects TRBV5-1 to TRBJ2-2, with a weak D call TRBD2 (6 bases). The V gene's germline CDR1 is SGHRS and CDR2 YFSETQ. There are 14 residues in the CDR3. Trimming removed 4 bases at V and 7 bases at J, with 14 bases between.

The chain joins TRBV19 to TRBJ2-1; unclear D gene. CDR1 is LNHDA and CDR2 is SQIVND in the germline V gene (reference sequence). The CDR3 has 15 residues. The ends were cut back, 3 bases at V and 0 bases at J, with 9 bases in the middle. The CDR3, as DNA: TGTGCCAGTAGTATTGGCCCGAGCTCCTACAATGAGCAGTTCTTC. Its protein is CASSIGPSSYNEQFF.

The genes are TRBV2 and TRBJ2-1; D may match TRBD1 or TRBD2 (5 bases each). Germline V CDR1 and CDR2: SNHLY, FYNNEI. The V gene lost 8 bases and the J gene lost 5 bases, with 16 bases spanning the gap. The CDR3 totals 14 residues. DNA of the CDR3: TGTGCCAGCGATATGGGGGTTCTCAACAATGAGCAGTTCTTC. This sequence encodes CASDMGVLNNEQFF.

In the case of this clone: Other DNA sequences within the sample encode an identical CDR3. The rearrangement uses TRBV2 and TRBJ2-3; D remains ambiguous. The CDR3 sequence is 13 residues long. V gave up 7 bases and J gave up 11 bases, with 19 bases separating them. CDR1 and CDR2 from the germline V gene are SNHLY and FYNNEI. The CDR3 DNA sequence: TGTGCCAGCAATACGCACTTGGCCATGGGGCAGTATTTT. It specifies CASNTHLAMGQYF.

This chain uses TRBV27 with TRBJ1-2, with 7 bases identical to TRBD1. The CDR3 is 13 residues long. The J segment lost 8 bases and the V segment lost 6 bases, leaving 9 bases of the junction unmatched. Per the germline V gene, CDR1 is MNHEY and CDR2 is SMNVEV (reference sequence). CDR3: CASSARGREGYTF. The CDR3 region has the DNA TGTGCCAGCAGCGCGAGGGGGCGCGAAGGCTACACCTTC.

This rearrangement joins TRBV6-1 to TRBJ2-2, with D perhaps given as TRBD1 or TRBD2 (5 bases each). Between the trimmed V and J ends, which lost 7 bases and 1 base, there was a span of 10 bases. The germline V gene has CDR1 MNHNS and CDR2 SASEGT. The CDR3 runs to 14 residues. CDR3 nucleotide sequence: TGTGCCAGCATGGGGGTGATGAACACCGGGGAGCTGTTTTTT. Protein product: CASMGVMNTGELFF.

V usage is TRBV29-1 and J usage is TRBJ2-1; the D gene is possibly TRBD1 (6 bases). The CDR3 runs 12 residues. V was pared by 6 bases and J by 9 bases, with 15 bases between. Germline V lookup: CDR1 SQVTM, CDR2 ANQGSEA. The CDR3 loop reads CSVIYREGEQFF. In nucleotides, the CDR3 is TGCAGCGTCATCTACAGGGAAGGTGAGCAGTTCTTC.

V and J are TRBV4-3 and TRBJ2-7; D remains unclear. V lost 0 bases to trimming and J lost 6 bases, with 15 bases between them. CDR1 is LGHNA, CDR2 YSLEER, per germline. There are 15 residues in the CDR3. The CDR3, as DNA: TGCGCCAGCAGCCAAGACGGCGCCGTTCGGGTCGAGCAGTACTTC. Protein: CASSQDGAVRVEQYF.

CDR3: CATRQAGTANTEAFF. The CDR3 DNA reads as TGTGCCACCCGCCAGGCCGGGACAGCGAACACTGAAGCTTTCTTT. The chain has TRBV28 and TRBJ1-1; 7 bases are shared with TRBD1. V lost 10 bases, J lost 1 base, and 12 bases stayed unmatched. CDR1 is MDHEN, CDR2 SYDVKM, per germline. This CDR3 spans 15 amino acids.

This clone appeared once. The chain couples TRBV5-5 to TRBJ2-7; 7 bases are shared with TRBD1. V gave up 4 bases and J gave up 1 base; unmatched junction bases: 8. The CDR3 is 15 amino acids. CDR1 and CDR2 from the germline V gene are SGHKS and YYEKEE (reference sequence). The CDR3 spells CASSQGTDPSYEQYF. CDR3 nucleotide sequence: TGTGCCAGCAGCCAAGGGACAGACCCTTCCTACGAGCAGTACTTC.

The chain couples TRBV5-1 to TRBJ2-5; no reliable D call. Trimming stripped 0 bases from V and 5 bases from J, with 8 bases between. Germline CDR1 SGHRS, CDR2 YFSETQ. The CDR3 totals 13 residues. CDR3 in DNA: TGCGCCAGCAGCTTGGAAGGGTGGGAGACCCAGTACTTC. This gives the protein CASSLEGWETQYF.